Shown below are 27 T cell receptor beta chains from a single sample sequenced in a study. MiXCR, applied by TCRdb to the 5' RACE reads, yields one record per CDR3 protein. The sample yields 7,500 to 9,000 distinct CDR3 sequences, roughly 65% seen once. Material: tumor-infiltrating naive CD4+ T cells sorted from the breast tumor. Subset defined: naive CD4+ T cells, CD4+CD45RA+CD25-. The receptors originated from a female donor with breast cancer.

The chain recombines TRBV5-1 with TRBJ1-2; possible D gene TRBD1, 6 bases. Germline V gene data show CDR1 as SGHRS and CDR2 as YFSETQ. The CDR3 contains 20 residues. V was shortened by 3 bases and J by 6 bases, with 33 bases between the two germline ends. The DNA for the CDR3 is TGCGCCAGCAGCTCGGGGGCTAGGACTCTTGGACAGCCCAAACCCCATGGCTACACCTTC. Its protein product is CASSSGARTLGQPKPHGYTF.

The chain is built from TRBV7-3 and TRBJ1-1; TRBD1 might be the D (6 bases). Germline V CDR1 and CDR2: SGHTA, FQGTGA. The CDR3 loop spans 14 amino acids. The V and J ends lost 5 bases and 4 bases respectively, with 14 bases between them. The CDR3: CASSPGRGSTEAFF. The DNA for the CDR3 is TGTGCCAGCAGCCCCGGGAGGGGGAGCACTGAAGCTTTCTTT.

This clonotype was recorded only once. The chain combines TRBV27 with TRBJ1-2; 7 nucleotides align to TRBD1. V lost 3 bases, J lost 7 bases, and 5 bases stayed unmatched. This CDR3 spans 13 amino acids. Per germline, CDR1 MNHEY and CDR2 SMNVEV (reference sequence). The CDR3 DNA reads TGTGCCAGCAGTTTTCAGGACAGGAGTGGCTACACCTTC. Its protein product is CASSFQDRSGYTF.

This chain joins TRBV10-3 and TRBJ2-7; 8 nucleotides agree with TRBD2. The CDR3 spans 15 residues. Germline V lookup: CDR1 ENHRY, CDR2 SYGVKD. The V and J ends lost 3 bases and 1 base, in that order; junction bases with no gene match: 5. CDR3 region: CAISDTRGASYEQYF. In DNA, the CDR3 is TGTGCCATCAGTGATACGCGGGGGGCTTCCTACGAGCAGTACTTC.

CDR3 loop: CSARDLGRVGTDTQYF. The CDR3 coding sequence is TGCAGTGCTAGAGATCTTGGCAGGGTCGGCACAGATACGCAGTATTTT. This chain joins TRBV20-1 and TRBJ2-3, with TRBD1 as a possible D gene (5 bases). The CDR3 runs to 16 residues. Germline values: CDR1 DFQATT, CDR2 SNEGSKA (reference sequence). The germline V and J ends were trimmed by 0 bases and 1 base, with 14 bases remaining between them.

A few counts support this clonotype. The rearrangement links TRBV28 to TRBJ2-1, with D perhaps matching TRBD1 (6 bases). Trimming took off 6 bases at V and 8 bases at J, with 11 bases between the two ends. The CDR3 contains 12 residues. Germline-derived CDR1 and CDR2 are MDHEN and SYDVKM. DNA of the CDR3: TGTGCCAGCAGCAGTGACAGGCATGAGCAGTTCTTC. Its protein is CASSSDRHEQFF.

In its sample, this clonotype was seen once. The chain recombines TRBV5-1 with TRBJ2-1; no reliable D call. The CDR3 contains 14 residues. Trimming took off 4 bases at V and 3 bases at J, with 11 bases between the two ends. Germline values: CDR1 SGHRS, CDR2 YFSETQ. This chain's CDR3 is CASSLDGNYNEQFF. The CDR3 nucleotides are TGCGCCAGCAGCCTGGACGGAAACTACAATGAGCAGTTCTTC.

This clonotype was detected a few times. The V gene is TRBV7-8, the J gene TRBJ2-3; 7 nucleotides agree with TRBD2. The CDR3 extends over 13 amino acids. The germline gives CDR1 SGHVS, CDR2 FQNEAQ. The junction had 6 bases not matched to a gene; V was cut back by 8 bases and J by 4 bases. DNA for the CDR3: TGTGCCAGCGGGGGGGTATCGGCAGATACGCAGTATTTT. Translation: CASGGVSADTQYF.

The chain recombines TRBV11-2 with TRBJ2-1; the D gene is possibly TRBD1 (6 bases). With 6 bases removed from V and 7 bases from J, the gap between germline ends came to 16 bases. The germline gives CDR1 SGHAT, CDR2 FQNNGV. This CDR3 is 14 amino acids long. Here the CDR3 reads CASRWGTNRNEQFF. The DNA for the CDR3 is TGTGCCAGCAGATGGGGGACAAATAGAAATGAGCAGTTCTTC.

V is TRBV5-1 and J is TRBJ2-3, with TRBD2 matching over 8 bases. The CDR3 is 14 residues long. Germline loops: CDR1 SGHRS, CDR2 YFSETQ. Trimming at V came to 3 bases and at J to 2 bases, leaving 2 bases not matched to a gene. In DNA, the CDR3 is TGCGCCAGCAGCTCCGGACTAGCCACAGATACGCAGTATTTT. It yields the protein CASSSGLATDTQYF.

The V and J genes are TRBV20-1 and TRBJ2-3; D not resolved. Germline CDR1 and CDR2: DFQATT and SNEGSKA (reference sequence). The CDR3 totals 15 residues. The V and J ends lost 0 bases and 4 bases respectively, with 14 bases between them. The CDR3 nucleotides read TGCAGTGCTAGAGACCGACCCAACCCCCCAGATACGCAGTATTTT. It is translated as CSARDRPNPPDTQYF.

The chain joins TRBV9 to TRBJ1-6; D perhaps matches TRBD1 (5 bases). This CDR3 spans 14 amino acids. The V gene lost 4 bases and the J gene lost 10 bases, with 15 bases spanning the gap. The germline CDR1 and CDR2 sequences are SGDLS and YYNGEE. CDR3 loop: CASSPDMAQSPLHF. The DNA for the CDR3 is TGTGCCAGCAGCCCGGACATGGCTCAATCACCCCTCCACTTT.

With respect to this clonotype: A read error may produce the germline difference seen at one junction end. The CDR3 coding sequence is TGTGCCAGCAGCTTTGGGACGGGAGGGGAGAATGAGCAGCTCTTC. It translates to CASSFGTGGENEQLF. This sequence joins TRBV7-3 and TRBJ2-1; 8 nucleotides match TRBD2. Per the germline V gene, CDR1 is SGHTA and CDR2 is FQGTGA. The CDR3 is 15 residues long.

The genes are TRBV12-3 or TRBV12-4 and TRBJ2-1; 10 bases align to TRBD2. The CDR3 extends over 14 amino acids. Unmatched junction bases numbered 6, after V lost 8 bases and J lost 5 bases. For the CDR3, the DNA is TGTGCCAGCCTTCTCACTAGCGGGAACAATGAGCAGTTCTTC. Translation: CASLLTSGNNEQFF.

The genes are TRBV20-1 and TRBJ1-1; the match to TRBD1 covers 7 bases. With 6 bases clipped from V and 0 bases from J, the junction kept 10 bases outside the gene matches. This CDR3 has 15 amino acids. CDR1 is DFQATT, CDR2 SNEGSKA, per germline (reference sequence). CDR3 DNA sequence: TGCAGTGCCCAGGGCGACAGGGCGTTGAACACTGAAGCTTTCTTT. This encodes CSAQGDRALNTEAFF.

The chain combines TRBV6-5 with TRBJ2-4; D possibly corresponds to TRBD2 (5 bases). The V and J ends lost 6 bases and 1 base respectively, with 13 bases between them. Germline CDR1 is MNHEY and CDR2 is SVGAGI. The CDR3 is 15 residues long. CDR3 protein: CASSPGRAAKNIQYF. As DNA, the CDR3 is TGTGCCAGCAGCCCGGGAAGGGCGGCCAAAAACATTCAGTACTTC.

The CDR3 DNA is TGCAGTGCTAGAGAAGTAGCGGGGGCTGGGGAGCAGTTCTTC. Translating it yields CSAREVAGAGEQFF. This chain joins TRBV20-1 and TRBJ2-1, with TRBD2 identical over 9 bases. Germline assignment: CDR1 DFQATT and CDR2 SNEGSKA (reference sequence). V gave up 0 bases and J gave up 10 bases; unmatched junction bases: 7. The length of the CDR3 is 14 residues.

This clonotype has just a few counts. The V gene is TRBV7-2, the J gene TRBJ2-7, with TRBD1 identical over 7 bases. This CDR3 comprises 15 residues. The V gene end was trimmed by 0 bases and the J gene end by 2 bases; junction bases not matched to a gene: 4. Germline V gene data show CDR1 as SGHTA and CDR2 as FQGNSA. The CDR3 DNA reads as TGTGCCAGCAGCTTAGCAGGGGGCCCGACCTACGAGCAGTACTTC. It yields the protein CASSLAGGPTYEQYF. Combining the CDR3 with reference TRBV7-2 and TRBJ2-7 gives the whole variable domain GAGVSQSPSNKVTEKGKDVELRCDPISGHTALYWYRQSLGQGLEFLIYFQGNSAPDKSGLPSDRFSAERTGGSVSTLTIQRTQQEDSAVYLCASSLAGGPTYEQYFGPGTRLTVT.

In DNA form, the CDR3 reads TGTGCCAGCAGCCAAGACCTTTGGGGAACCTACAATGAGCAGTTCTTC. Translated: CASSQDLWGTYNEQFF. The rearrangement joins TRBV4-2 to TRBJ2-1; D is unclear. This CDR3 region has 16 residues. Trimming pared 0 bases from V and 2 bases from J, leaving 11 bases between. Germline V gene sequence: CDR1 LGHNA, CDR2 YNFKEQ.

The chain recombines TRBV5-1 with TRBJ1-2; 7 bases fit TRBD1. The V gene end was trimmed by 5 bases and the J gene end by 1 base; junction bases not matched to a gene: 2. Per the germline V gene, CDR1 is SGHRS and CDR2 is YFSETQ. The CDR3 totals 13 residues. The CDR3 DNA follows: TGCGCCAGCAGACAGGGGAATAACTATGGCTACACCTTC. This gives the protein CASRQGNNYGYTF.

This clonotype was picked up a small number of times. The chain joins TRBV4-1 to TRBJ1-5; TRBD1 aligns across 7 bases. This CDR3 comprises 16 residues. The V gene end was trimmed by 8 bases and the J gene end by 6 bases; junction bases not matched to a gene: 16. The germline V gene encodes CDR1 MGHRA and CDR2 YSYEKL. CDR3 sequence reads: CASASESRGGSQPQHF. DNA of the CDR3: TGCGCCAGCGCCTCTGAGTCCAGGGGGGGATCTCAGCCCCAGCATTTT.

The chain links TRBV6-5 to TRBJ1-1; D unclear. Trimming stripped 4 bases from V and 1 base from J, with 7 bases between. The germline V gene has CDR1 MNHEY and CDR2 SVGAGI. There are 13 residues in the CDR3. CDR3 coding DNA: TGTGCCAGCAGTTTGGAGGAGAACACTGAAGCTTTCTTT. Its translation: CASSLEENTEAFF.

This clonotype was detected once. The rearrangement joins TRBV7-9 to TRBJ2-7; 9 bases align to TRBD2. Germline CDR1 and CDR2: SEHNR and FQNEAQ (reference sequence). This CDR3 contains 13 residues. V shed 5 bases and J 5 bases; nucleotides not matched to a gene: 4. The CDR3 DNA is TGTGCCAGCAGCGGTAGCGGGAGAAACGAGCAGTACTTC. This codes for CASSGSGRNEQYF. Full variable domain (missing parts from reference TRBV7-9 and TRBJ2-7): DTGVSQNPRHKITKRGQNVTFRCDPISEHNRLYWYRQTLGQGPEFLTYFQNEAQLEKSRLLSDRFSAERPKGSFSTLEIQRTEQGDSAMYLCASSGSGRNEQYFGPGTRLTVT.

J is TRBJ2-4 and V is TRBV20-1; possible D gene TRBD1, 7 bases. Trimming pared 5 bases from V and 5 bases from J, leaving 16 bases between. Germline CDR1 reads DFQATT; CDR2 reads SNEGSKA (reference sequence). This CDR3 is built from 14 residues. In DNA form, the CDR3 reads TGCAGTGCTCAGGCGGGCAGGGGGGAAAACATTCAGTACTTC. The encoded protein is CSAQAGRGENIQYF.

This chain uses TRBV2 with TRBJ1-2; D is uncertain. CDR1 and CDR2 (germline): SNHLY, FYNNEI. CDR3 length: 12 amino acids. V lost 2 bases to trimming and J lost 6 bases, with 7 bases between them. The CDR3 region is CASSESVDGYTF. DNA of the CDR3: TGTGCCAGCAGTGAATCTGTGGATGGCTACACCTTC.

The chain couples TRBV7-8 to TRBJ2-1; 9 bases line up with TRBD1. The CDR3 has 12 amino acids. From germline, CDR1 is SGHVS and CDR2 FQNEAQ. Trimming at V came to 3 bases and at J to 12 bases, leaving 3 bases not matched to a gene. The CDR3 nucleotides are TGTGCCAGCAGCTTCGGGGGACAGGGGCAGTTCTTC. This sequence encodes CASSFGGQGQFF.

This clonotype appeared a few times. The rearrangement uses TRBV9 and TRBJ2-7, with D maybe TRBD1 (6 bases). The germline V gene encodes CDR1 SGDLS and CDR2 YYNGEE. There are 13 residues in the CDR3. Between the trimmed V and J ends, which lost 7 bases and 3 bases, there was a span of 14 bases. The CDR3 coding sequence is TGTGCCAGCCCGAAGGGGGTCGGCTACGAGCAGTACTTC. The encoded protein is CASPKGVGYEQYF.